The next 5 T cell receptor beta chains were all read from a single sample in a study of low-dose radiotherapy and immunotherapy resistance in tumors. The time point is: before trial treatment. With TRAV- and TRBV-specific primers, first-strand cDNA was made, covering the alpha and beta chains. With a V-primer adapter and a constant-region primer, TCRs were amplified for around 20 PCR cycles. In TCRdb, the reads were re-called with MiXCR into one record per CDR3 protein. The repertoire holds tens of thousands of distinct CDR3 sequences, with 9.4% as singletons. The material sequenced was PBMCs, taken before treatment. These receptors were taken from a male donor with prostate cancer.

This clonotype has at least ten counts. The chain has TRBV28 and TRBJ2-1; D could derive from TRBD1 or TRBD2 (5 bases each). The CDR3 is 16 amino acids. Germline CDR1 is MDHEN and CDR2 is SYDVKM. Trimming removed 1 base from V and 4 bases from J, with 14 bases in between. CDR3 protein: CASSLSQGRGYNEQFF. In DNA, the CDR3 is TGTGCCAGCAGTTTATCGCAGGGCCGGGGTTACAATGAGCAGTTCTTC.

Remarks on this clonotype: With a much larger clone just one base away, this may be a read error. The chain links TRBV7-6 to TRBJ2-3; no definite D call. Germline-derived CDR1 and CDR2 are SGHVS and FNYEAQ. The CDR3 sequence is 15 residues long. The ends were cut back, 5 bases at V and 5 bases at J, with 17 bases in the middle. This chain's CDR3 is CASSVETSWGDTQYF. Here the CDR3 DNA reads TGTGCCAGCAGCGTAGAGACCTCTTGGGGAGATACGCAGTATTTT.

As for this clonotype: A far larger clone is one base from this, pointing to a likely read error. The chain links TRBV7-4 to TRBJ2-7; TRBD1 matches 12 bases. Germline V lookup: CDR1 SGHVT, CDR2 SQSDAQ. The CDR3 has 14 amino acids. CDR3: CASSFGTGGYKQYF. DNA of the CDR3: TGTGCCAGCAGTTTTGGGACAGGGGGCTACAAGCAGTACTTC.

This clonotype was seen at least ten times. The chain joins TRBV7-9 to TRBJ1-5; D gene uncertain. Germline V gene lookup returns CDR1 SEHNR and CDR2 FQNEAQ (reference sequence). Trimming removed 10 bases from V and 3 bases from J, with 13 bases in between. The CDR3 loop spans 13 amino acids. The CDR3 sequence is CAKTPRANQPQHF. CDR3 nucleotides: TGTGCCAAAACTCCCCGGGCCAATCAGCCCCAGCATTTT.

This clonotype was recorded many times. V is TRBV7-3 and J is TRBJ2-3; D gene ambiguous. Germline V gene data show CDR1 as SGHTA and CDR2 as FQGTGA. Trimming removed 11 bases from V and 5 bases from J, with 11 bases in between. The CDR3 has 11 amino acids. CDR3 sequence: CAPQVGDTQYF. CDR3 sequence (DNA): TGTGCCCCTCAAGTGGGAGATACGCAGTATTTT.